What follows are 30 T cell receptor beta chains derived from one specimen sequenced in a study of T-cell memory formation after mild COVID-19 (TCRdb year 2021). Preparation of the library involved 5' RACE. Sequencing was performed on an Illumina NovaSeq 6000. In TCRdb, the public reads were trimmed at Q25 with fastp and aligned with MiXCR, with productive beta chains retained. CDR3 protein sequences are deduplicated, and each keeps its most common genes and DNA. This sample has fewer than 500,000 distinct CDR3 sequences in its table, and approximately 23% of those were observed once. Together, the top ten hold around an eighth of the sample. Input material: PBMCs or a T cell subset sorted from them (not recorded which). These receptors were collected from an adult woman who had mild COVID-19 (a few samples of this study predate the infection). The sample titles of this study are shuffled in the database, so cell type and time point are left out; the donor was told from shared clones.

Here the CDR3 reads CATSERALGTQYF. The CDR3 coding sequence is TGTGCCACCAGTGAACGAGCGCTCGGTACGCAGTATTTT. The rearrangement links TRBV24-1 to TRBJ2-3; D call uncertain. V lost 4 bases to trimming and J lost 8 bases, with 12 bases between them. CDR1 and CDR2 from the germline V gene are KGHDR and SFDVKD. The CDR3 extends over 13 amino acids.

This chain connects TRBV20-1 to TRBJ2-7; 7 nucleotides agree with TRBD2. CDR1 is DFQATT and CDR2 is SNEGSKA in the germline V gene (reference sequence). The CDR3 is made up of 13 amino acids. Trimming cost V 7 bases and J 3 bases; bases outside gene matches: 9. The CDR3 nucleotides read TGCAGTGTTCAGCGGGATACAAACTACGAGCAGTACTTC. Protein sequence: CSVQRDTNYEQYF.

This chain connects TRBV5-6 to TRBJ2-3, with 10 nucleotides matching TRBD2. With 5 bases clipped from V and 0 bases from J, the junction kept 9 bases outside the gene matches. The CDR3 runs to 17 residues. Germline CDR1 and CDR2: SGHDT and YYEEEE. As DNA, the CDR3 is TGTGCCAGCAGTTTCCGACTAGCGGGCTATAGCACAGATACGCAGTATTTT. Translated: CASSFRLAGYSTDTQYF.

In DNA, the CDR3 is TGTGCCTGGAGTGCTTTGAGACCCATGAACACTGAAGCTTTCTTT. Protein product: CAWSALRPMNTEAFF. The chain has TRBV30 and TRBJ1-1; no firm D call. V gave up 1 base and J gave up 0 bases, with 12 bases separating them. Looked up from germline, CDR1 is GTSNPN and CDR2 is SVGIG (reference sequence). There are 15 residues in the CDR3.

The table lists this clonotype with a few counts. V and J are TRBV5-1 and TRBJ2-1, with D maybe TRBD2 (6 bases). This CDR3 contains 15 residues. The germline V and J ends were trimmed by 1 base and 1 base, with 9 bases remaining between them. The germline CDR1 and CDR2 sequences are SGHRS and YFSETQ. CDR3 in amino acids: CASSLWRDSYNEQFF. The CDR3, as DNA: TGCGCCAGCAGCTTGTGGAGGGATTCCTACAATGAGCAGTTCTTC.

CDR3 region: CASSQDGGSWTEAFF. Written as DNA, the CDR3 is TGTGCCAGCAGCCAAGATGGAGGGTCCTGGACTGAAGCTTTCTTT. The chain has TRBV3-1 and TRBJ1-1; no firm D call. V was trimmed by 0 bases and J by 5 bases, leaving 13 bases between them. The CDR3 is 15 residues long. Looked up from germline, CDR1 is LGHDT and CDR2 is YNNKEL (reference sequence). The entire variable domain, with the rest obtained from reference TRBV3-1 and TRBJ1-1, is as follows: DTAVSQTPKYLVTQMGNDKSIKCEQNLGHDTMYWYKQDSKKFLKIMFSYNNKELIINETVPNRFSPKSPDKAHLNLHINSLELGDSAVYFCASSQDGGSWTEAFFGQGTRLTVV.

V is TRBV14 and J is TRBJ2-7; no clear D. The V end lost 5 bases, the J end lost 7 bases, and 15 bases lay between the germline ends. Germline V CDR1 and CDR2: SGHDN, FVKESK. The CDR3 has 13 amino acids. The CDR3 nucleotides read TGTGCCAGCAGCTCCCGGACCAAGCTAGAGCAGTACTTC. This sequence encodes CASSSRTKLEQYF.

This clonotype showed up just a few times. The chain carries TRBV4-3 and TRBJ2-1, with 7 nucleotides matching TRBD2. The CDR3 has 15 residues. V shed 1 base, J shed 0 bases, and the junction held 0 bases outside the gene matches. CDR1 is LGHNA and CDR2 is YSLEER in the germline V gene. The CDR3 nucleotides are TGCGCCAGCAGCCAAGGGGAGGGCTCCTACAATGAGCAGTTCTTC. Protein sequence: CASSQGEGSYNEQFF.

In its sample, this clonotype was seen once. The chain combines TRBV6-1 with TRBJ2-7; D could derive from TRBD1 or TRBD2 (6 bases each). V was pared by 6 bases and J by 4 bases, with 16 bases between. Germline lookup yields CDR1 MNHNS and CDR2 SASEGT. The CDR3 is 14 amino acids. The CDR3 DNA sequence: TGTGCCAGCAGCCGGGCACGGGGGCTTTACGAGCAGTACTTC. Its translation: CASSRARGLYEQYF.

This clonotype occurred a few times. The chain has TRBV5-4 and TRBJ2-7; TRBD2 is a possible D gene (6 bases). The V gene lost 3 bases and the J gene lost 4 bases, with 26 bases spanning the gap. CDR1 is SGHNT, CDR2 YYREEE, per germline (reference sequence). This CDR3 has 18 residues. The CDR3 nucleotides are TGTGCCAGCAGCTCTTGGGAGAGACCCAGGCTAGCGCATTACGAGCAGTACTTC. This codes for CASSSWERPRLAHYEQYF. Using reference TRBV5-4 and TRBJ2-7 for the parts outside the CDR3, the full variable domain is ETGVTQSPTHLIKTRGQQVTLRCSSQSGHNTVSWYQQALGQGPQFIFQYYREEENGRGNFPPRFSGLQFPNYSSELNVNALELDDSALYLCASSSWERPRLAHYEQYFGPGTRLTVT.

Only a few counts were recorded for this clonotype. The CDR3 DNA reads TGTGCCAGCAGCTTGGTCCCAACAGGGACCGAGCAGTACTTC. Residues: CASSLVPTGTEQYF. This sequence joins TRBV5-6 and TRBJ2-7; the D gene is possibly TRBD1 (6 bases). From germline, CDR1 is SGHDT and CDR2 YYEEEE. Trimming removed 0 bases from V and 6 bases from J, with 13 bases in between. The CDR3 sequence is 14 residues long.

The sample holds a few counts of this clonotype. The chain employs TRBV5-1 and TRBJ2-2; possibly TRBD1 for D (6 bases). Germline CDR1 SGHRS, CDR2 YFSETQ. The CDR3 consists of 15 residues. Trimming removed 2 bases at V and 1 base at J, with 9 bases between. Here the CDR3 reads CASSFGGQNTGELFF. DNA for the CDR3: TGCGCCAGCAGCTTTGGGGGACAGAACACCGGGGAGCTGTTTTTT.

This clonotype was counted between two and nine times. The rearrangement joins TRBV4-1 to TRBJ1-5; 8 bases fit TRBD1. The germline V gene encodes CDR1 MGHRA and CDR2 YSYEKL. This CDR3 has 15 residues. J gave up 5 bases and V 4 bases, and 7 bases lay outside the gene matches. The CDR3 sequence: CASSPMDRDDQPQHF. The CDR3 nucleotides are TGCGCCAGCAGCCCAATGGACAGGGATGATCAGCCCCAGCATTTT.

The chain is built from TRBV7-8 and TRBJ2-1; D not resolved. From germline, CDR1 is SGHVS and CDR2 FQNEAQ. V was cut by 0 bases and J by 13 bases, with 13 bases left in between. This CDR3 has 13 residues. CDR3 in amino acids: CASSLAPNLSQFF. The CDR3, as DNA: TGTGCCAGCAGCTTAGCCCCAAACTTAAGCCAGTTCTTC.

This clonotype has only a few counts. The chain recombines TRBV7-9 with TRBJ2-7, with 10 bases fitting TRBD1. The V and J ends lost 5 bases and 4 bases, in that order; junction bases with no gene match: 8. Germline values: CDR1 SEHNR, CDR2 FQNEAQ (reference sequence). The CDR3 covers 15 residues. CDR3 region: CASSPPDRGTYEQYF. CDR3 coding DNA: TGTGCCAGCAGCCCACCGGACAGGGGGACGTACGAGCAGTACTTC.

This clonotype was detected only a few times. The chain combines TRBV4-1 with TRBJ2-7; 12 bases match TRBD1. The J segment lost 4 bases and the V segment lost 0 bases, leaving 4 bases of the junction unmatched. CDR3 length equals 16 residues. Germline loops: CDR1 MGHRA, CDR2 YSYEKL. The CDR3 is CASSQDKGQGAYEQYF. The CDR3 DNA reads TGCGCCAGCAGCCAAGATAAGGGACAGGGGGCTTACGAGCAGTACTTC.

Many counts were recorded for this clonotype. The CDR3 region has the DNA TGTGCCAGCTCACCACCCCGGAGTCAAGAGACCCAGTACTTC. Its translation is CASSPPRSQETQYF. The V call is TRBV18, the J call TRBJ2-5; D unresolved. Germline V gives CDR1 KGHSH, CDR2 LQKENI. The length of the CDR3 is 14 residues. With 0 bases removed from V and 2 bases from J, the gap between germline ends came to 7 bases.

The CDR3 region is CASSQKGWDTYSPLHF. The CDR3, as DNA: TGCGCCAGCAGCCAAAAGGGATGGGACACCTATTCACCCCTCCACTTT. This rearrangement joins TRBV5-1 to TRBJ1-6, with D maybe TRBD1 (6 bases). The germline V gene has CDR1 SGHRS and CDR2 YFSETQ. CDR3 length equals 16 residues. V was clipped by 4 bases and J by 8 bases, with 19 bases between them.

This clonotype was seen at least ten times. The junction shows a germline mismatch at one end, possibly a read error. The chain employs TRBV5-1 and TRBJ2-7; TRBD1 matches 7 bases. This CDR3 has 12 amino acids. Germline values: CDR1 SGHRS, CDR2 YFSETQ. CDR3 region: CASSRQGYEQYF. CDR3 coding DNA: TGTGCCAGCAGTCGACAGGGCTACGAGCAGTACTTC.

A few counts support this clonotype. The chain joins TRBV18 to TRBJ1-1, with TRBD1 identical over 7 bases. V lost 3 bases, J lost 7 bases, and 2 bases stayed unmatched. Per the germline V gene, CDR1 is KGHSH and CDR2 is LQKENI. The CDR3 spans 12 residues. As DNA, the CDR3 is TGTGCCAGCTCACCGGGACAGCATGAAGCTTTCTTT. This codes for CASSPGQHEAFF.

CDR3: CASSLVVGAGETQYF. CDR3 DNA sequence: TGTGCCAGCAGCTTAGTCGTGGGAGCGGGCGAGACCCAGTACTTC. V usage is TRBV7-2 and J usage is TRBJ2-5; maybe TRBD2 (6 bases). V gave up 1 base and J gave up 5 bases, with 14 bases separating them. Germline CDR1 and CDR2: SGHTA and FQGNSA. The CDR3 spans 15 residues.

The rearrangement links TRBV7-9 to TRBJ2-5, with D possibly matching TRBD2 (6 bases). Germline V gene lookup returns CDR1 SEHNR and CDR2 FQNEAQ (reference sequence). With 5 bases removed from V and 3 bases from J, the gap between germline ends came to 16 bases. The CDR3 length is 15 residues. This CDR3 reads CASSPQVTGEETQYF. CDR3 bases: TGTGCCAGCAGCCCCCAAGTGACGGGAGAAGAGACCCAGTACTTC. The full variable domain, completed using reference TRBV7-9 and TRBJ2-5, is DTGVSQNPRHKITKRGQNVTFRCDPISEHNRLYWYRQTLGQGPEFLTYFQNEAQLEKSRLLSDRFSAERPKGSFSTLEIQRTEQGDSAMYLCASSPQVTGEETQYFGPGTRLLVL.

The sample holds a few counts of this clonotype. The rearrangement uses TRBV2 and TRBJ2-3; D possibly corresponds to TRBD1 (6 bases). This CDR3 contains 13 residues. Germline CDR1 reads SNHLY; CDR2 reads FYNNEI. Trimming removed 2 bases from V and 3 bases from J, with 6 bases in between. CDR3 bases: TGTGCCAGCAGTGAAACAGGGACAGATACGCAGTATTTT. This codes for CASSETGTDTQYF.

V usage is TRBV12-3 or TRBV12-4 and J usage is TRBJ2-4, with unresolved D. The CDR3 is 12 amino acids. V was pared by 2 bases and J by 7 bases, with 6 bases between. The CDR3 loop reads CASSLNGNIQYF. CDR3 DNA: TGTGCCAGCAGTTTAAACGGGAACATTCAGTACTTC.

This clonotype turned up a few times. For the CDR3, the DNA is TGTGCCAGCAGCCTATGGGGACAGGGGGCAACAGATACGCAGTATTTT. Protein product: CASSLWGQGATDTQYF. The rearrangement uses TRBV7-3 and TRBJ2-3; the match to TRBD1 covers 12 bases. J lost 3 bases, V lost 5 bases, and 6 bases had no gene match. Germline CDR1 SGHTA, CDR2 FQGTGA. The CDR3 extends over 16 amino acids.

The chain recombines TRBV4-1 with TRBJ2-4, with 7 bases aligning to TRBD2. Germline V CDR1 and CDR2: MGHRA, YSYEKL. J was trimmed by 1 base and V by 1 base; bases with no gene match: 4. The CDR3 totals 16 residues. The CDR3 region is CASSQVSGGAKNIQYF. CDR3 bases: TGCGCCAGCAGCCAAGTATCGGGAGGTGCCAAAAACATTCAGTACTTC.

The rearrangement links TRBV20-1 to TRBJ2-1; 9 positions agree with TRBD2. CDR1 is DFQATT and CDR2 is SNEGSKA in the germline V gene (reference sequence). The CDR3 has 15 residues. The V gene end was trimmed by 6 bases and the J gene end by 5 bases; junction bases not matched to a gene: 11. CDR3 bases: TGCAGTGCGAGGGGCGGGAGGGGGTATGACAATGAGCAGTTCTTC. Residues: CSARGGRGYDNEQFF.

The rearrangement uses TRBV20-1 and TRBJ1-5, with D hard to call. There are 13 residues in the CDR3. V was pared by 6 bases and J by 7 bases, with 16 bases between. CDR1 and CDR2 (germline): DFQATT, SNEGSKA (reference sequence). CDR3 in amino acids: CSASDGEGQPQHF. CDR3 sequence (DNA): TGCAGTGCCAGTGATGGGGAGGGACAGCCCCAGCATTTT.

A few counts support this clonotype. The rearrangement links TRBV19 to TRBJ2-6; TRBD1 might be the D (5 bases). Between the trimmed V and J ends, which lost 0 bases and 2 bases, there was a span of 11 bases. The germline gives CDR1 LNHDA, CDR2 SQIVND (reference sequence). This CDR3 spans 17 amino acids. CDR3 sequence: CASSIDFTGAGANVLTF. DNA for the CDR3: TGTGCCAGTAGTATAGATTTTACAGGCGCTGGGGCCAACGTCCTGACTTTC.

This rearrangement joins TRBV25-1 to TRBJ2-1, with D maybe TRBD1 (6 bases). The germline V and J ends were trimmed by 5 bases and 0 bases, with 14 bases remaining between them. The CDR3 loop spans 16 amino acids. From germline, CDR1 is MGHDK and CDR2 SYGVNS. The CDR3 sequence is CASSPDRPSSYNEQFF. CDR3 bases: TGTGCCAGCAGTCCCGACAGGCCGAGCTCCTACAATGAGCAGTTCTTC.